Listed here are 25 T cell receptor beta chains from one sample, sequenced in a study of blood T cell repertoires in COVID-19. Generated by immunoSEQ multiplex PCR, the TCRdb table keeps only in-frame clones and is missing some. Here the sample spans approximately 170,000 clones, around 80% being singletons. Sequenced material: peripheral blood. These receptors originate from a woman between 45 and 60 years old with acute or convalescent COVID-19.

V gene TRBV9 combines with J gene TRBJ1-3, with TRBD1 matching 7 bases. Looked up from germline, CDR1 is SGDLS and CDR2 is YYNGEE. V gave up 4 bases and J gave up 4 bases; unmatched junction bases: 14. The CDR3 is made up of 17 amino acids. The CDR3 loop is CASSYGVRGRRGNTIYF. CDR3 DNA sequence: TGTGCCAGCAGCTACGGTGTGAGGGGGCGGCGAGGAAACACCATATATTTT.

V is TRBV5-1 and J is TRBJ2-1; 8 bases agree with TRBD2. V lost 4 bases to trimming and J lost 7 bases; unmatched junction nucleotides: 16. This CDR3 spans 17 amino acids. The germline gives CDR1 SGHRS, CDR2 YFSETQ. This CDR3 is CASSRGVGGAERNEQFF. The CDR3 DNA reads TGCGCCAGCAGCCGCGGGGTCGGGGGGGCGGAAAGGAATGAGCAGTTCTTC.

The CDR3 spells CASSLNTGELFF. CDR3 nucleotides: TGTGCCAGCAGCCTGAACACCGGGGAGCTGTTTTTT. V and J are TRBV5-5 and TRBJ2-2; D not certain. V gave up 4 bases and J gave up 1 base, with 2 bases separating them. Germline V gene data show CDR1 as SGHKS and CDR2 as YYEKEE (reference sequence). The CDR3 length is 12 residues.

Only a few counts were recorded for this clone. This rearrangement joins TRBV11-2 to TRBJ1-2; 7 bases are a match to TRBD1. The germline gives CDR1 SGHAT, CDR2 FQNNGV. CDR3 length: 18 residues. V lost 1 base and J lost 7; bases outside the gene matches: 18. The CDR3 here is CASSLALSPDRSRFGYTF. DNA of the CDR3: TGTGCCAGCAGCTTAGCATTAAGCCCGGACAGGAGCCGCTTTGGCTACACCTTC.

The rearrangement joins TRBV19 to TRBJ1-1, with TRBD1 as a possible D gene (5 bases). V was clipped by 3 bases and J by 2 bases, with 13 bases between them. The CDR3 contains 15 residues. Germline V gene data show CDR1 as LNHDA and CDR2 as SQIVND (reference sequence). The CDR3 DNA reads TGTGCCAGTAGTATTACGGGACTTACAAACACTGAAGCTTTCTTT. Protein product: CASSITGLTNTEAFF.

The V and J genes are TRBV15 and TRBJ2-1; TRBD2 is a possible D gene (6 bases). CDR3 length equals 14 residues. The germline gives CDR1 LNHNV, CDR2 YYDKDF (reference sequence). V dropped 1 base and J dropped 5 bases, with 9 bases sitting between them. CDR3 in amino acids: CATSRGGDHNEQFF. The CDR3, as DNA: TGTGCCACCAGCAGAGGCGGGGACCACAATGAGCAGTTCTTC.

The rearrangement joins TRBV5-6 to TRBJ2-6, with 7 bases aligning to TRBD1. The CDR3 consists of 18 residues. CDR1 and CDR2 from the germline V gene are SGHDT and YYEEEE. Trimming took 3 bases from V and 9 from J; bases not matched to a gene: 18. The CDR3 DNA follows: TGTGCCAGCAGCTCGACAGGGTCTTTCCTCTGGGGCGGCAACGTCCTGACTTTC. This translates into CASSSTGSFLWGGNVLTF.

This chain connects TRBV3-1 (or the pseudogene TRBV3-2) to TRBJ1-3; no reliable D call. Trimming cost V 3 bases and J 0 bases, with 9 bases left between them. Germline CDR1 reads LGHDT; CDR2 reads YNNKEL (reference sequence). CDR3 length equals 15 residues. As DNA, the CDR3 is TGTGCCAGCAGCCAGGTTCGGAGCTCTGGAAACACCATATATTTT. It encodes CASSQVRSSGNTIYF.

This clone has a single count. The chain carries TRBV28 and TRBJ2-7; D perhaps matches TRBD2 (5 bases). This CDR3 spans 12 amino acids. Looked up from germline, CDR1 is MDHEN and CDR2 is SYDVKM. V was cut by 5 bases and J by 6 bases, with 11 bases left in between. Here the CDR3 reads CASSPRGTEQYF. CDR3 sequence (DNA): TGTGCCAGCAGTCCTCGGGGTACCGAGCAGTACTTC.

This chain uses TRBV9 with TRBJ2-7, with 7 bases identical to TRBD2. V lost 0 bases and J lost 2; bases outside the gene matches: 5. The CDR3 spans 15 residues. Looked up from germline, CDR1 is SGDLS and CDR2 is YYNGEE. The CDR3 here is CASSVGASGTYEQYF. CDR3 DNA sequence: TGTGCCAGCAGCGTAGGGGCTAGCGGAACCTACGAGCAGTACTTC.

The gene calls are TRBV18 and TRBJ1-1; 8 bases fit TRBD1. Germline-derived CDR1 and CDR2 are KGHSH and LQKENI. The trim removed 3 bases at V and 8 bases at J, leaving 2 bases unmatched. The CDR3 is made up of 12 amino acids. CDR3 protein: CASSPRTGEAFF. The CDR3 coding sequence is TGTGCCAGCTCACCCAGGACAGGGGAAGCTTTCTTT.

J is TRBJ1-2 and V is TRBV3-1 (or the pseudogene TRBV3-2), with D perhaps matching TRBD1 (6 bases). CDR3 size: 15 residues. Trimming removed 2 bases at V and 0 bases at J, with 10 bases between. CDR1 and CDR2 (germline): LGHDT, YNNKEL (reference sequence). CDR3 DNA sequence: TGTGCCAGCAGCCAAACAGGGATGGCTAACTATGGCTACACCTTC. This codes for CASSQTGMANYGYTF.

The chain combines TRBV27 with TRBJ2-1; 11 positions match TRBD2. V lost 6 bases to trimming and J lost 3 bases; unmatched junction nucleotides: 10. CDR3 length: 17 residues. From germline, CDR1 is MNHEY and CDR2 SMNVEV (reference sequence). CDR3 sequence reads: CASSAVAGGAIYNEQFF. DNA for the CDR3: TGTGCCAGCAGCGCCGTAGCGGGGGGGGCTATCTACAATGAGCAGTTCTTC.

The chain carries TRBV6-5 and TRBJ2-1, with TRBD2 matching 8 bases. Germline-derived CDR1 and CDR2 are MNHEY and SVGAGI. CDR3 length: 13 residues. The J segment lost 9 bases and the V segment lost 6 bases, leaving 7 bases of the junction unmatched. The CDR3 DNA reads as TGTGCCAGCAGGGCTAGCGGGCAGGGTGAGCAGTTCTTC. Its protein is CASRASGQGEQFF.

The chain uses TRBV6-5 and TRBJ2-2, with TRBD1 matching over 8 bases. The CDR3 is made up of 16 amino acids. Germline V gene sequence: CDR1 MNHEY, CDR2 SVGAGI. V gave up 2 bases and J gave up 8 bases; unmatched junction bases: 10. The CDR3 sequence: CASSYHGQGRAGELFF. Written as DNA, the CDR3 is TGTGCCAGCAGTTACCACGGACAGGGTAGAGCAGGGGAGCTGTTTTTT.

The rearrangement uses TRBV7-2 and TRBJ2-1; D might be TRBD1 (6 bases). This CDR3 region has 16 residues. The germline V and J ends were trimmed by 4 bases and 10 bases, with 23 bases remaining between them. The germline V gene has CDR1 SGHTA and CDR2 FQGNSA. CDR3 amino acids: CASSYQTGSARQEQFF. In DNA, the CDR3 is TGTGCCAGCAGCTACCAGACAGGCAGTGCCCGGCAAGAGCAGTTCTTC.

This clone was counted ten times or more. CDR3 nucleotide sequence: TGCGCCAGCAGCTGGACTAGCGGGAGCCCACGAATAGACAATGAGCAGTTCTTC. Amino acid sequence: CASSWTSGSPRIDNEQFF. The V and J genes are TRBV5-1 and TRBJ2-1, with 13 nucleotides matching TRBD2. The CDR3 extends over 18 amino acids. Germline CDR1 SGHRS, CDR2 YFSETQ. J lost 5 bases, V lost 3 bases, and 11 bases had no gene match.

This chain links TRBV10-1 with TRBJ1-1; tentative D call: TRBD1 (5 bases). This CDR3 has 15 residues. Germline V gene lookup returns CDR1 WNHNN and CDR2 SYGVQD (reference sequence). Trimming pared 0 bases from V and 4 bases from J, leaving 12 bases between. In DNA form, the CDR3 reads TGCGCCAGCAGTGAGTCCGGCAGGGTGGGCACTGAAGCTTTCTTT. Protein: CASSESGRVGTEAFF.

The CDR3: CASSLSGSPELYF. The CDR3 DNA reads TGTGCCAGCAGTTTATCAGGGTCACCCGAGCTTTATTTT. The J gene is TRBJ2-3, the V gene TRBV12-3 or TRBV12-4; the D gene is possibly TRBD1 (5 bases). This CDR3 spans 13 amino acids. Trimming left V 2 bases short and J 15 bases short, with 18 bases between.

The rearrangement joins TRBV10-1 to TRBJ2-3; TRBD2 agrees at 11 bases. The CDR3 loop spans 14 amino acids. Germline V gene data show CDR1 as WNHNN and CDR2 as SYGVQD (reference sequence). With 4 bases clipped from V and 7 bases from J, the junction kept 4 bases outside the gene matches. CDR3 coding DNA: TGCGCCAGCAGTGCTAGCGGGGGGTCAAATACGCAGTATTTT. Translating it yields CASSASGGSNTQYF.

This chain joins TRBV28 and TRBJ1-2; D is perhaps TRBD1 (6 bases). CDR3 size: 13 residues. CDR1 MDHEN and CDR2 SYDVKM come from the germline V gene. V was shortened by 7 bases and J by 8 bases, with 17 bases between the two germline ends. Written as DNA, the CDR3 is TGTGCCAGCAATCAGGGGCACCAAAGGGGCTACACCTTC. It yields the protein CASNQGHQRGYTF.

This clone was observed once. DNA of the CDR3: TGTGCCAGCAGCTTAGCCCCAGGGCCTTACACCGGGGAGCTGTTTTTT. Its translation is CASSLAPGPYTGELFF. The chain uses TRBV7-2 and TRBJ2-2, with D tentatively TRBD1 (5 bases). This CDR3 region has 16 residues. Per germline, CDR1 SGHTA and CDR2 FQGNSA. Between the trimmed V and J ends, which lost 0 bases and 3 bases, there was a span of 11 bases.

The chain links TRBV18 to TRBJ2-1; TRBD2 is a possible D gene (6 bases). Germline V gene lookup returns CDR1 KGHSH and CDR2 LQKENI. V lost 3 bases, J lost 2 bases, and 17 bases lay in between. The CDR3 is 17 amino acids. The CDR3 nucleotides read TGTGCCAGCTCACCTCCCCAGGCGGGATTTACCTACAATGAGCAGTTCTTC. Translation: CASSPPQAGFTYNEQFF. The full variable domain, rest sourced from reference TRBV18 and TRBJ2-1, is NAGVMQNPRHLVRRRGQEARLRCSPMKGHSHVYWYRQLPEEGLKFMVYLQKENIIDESGMPKERFSAEFPKEGPSILRIQQVVRGDSAAYFCASSPPQAGFTYNEQFFGPGTRLTVL.

The chain employs TRBV5-6 and TRBJ1-2, with unresolved D. Trimming cost V 4 bases and J 4 bases, with 14 bases left between them. Germline loops: CDR1 SGHDT, CDR2 YYEEEE. The CDR3 consists of 14 residues. This chain's CDR3 is CASSRRIPGYGYTF. The CDR3 DNA is TGTGCCAGCAGCCGGAGGATACCTGGCTATGGCTACACCTTC.

This chain joins TRBV6-6 and TRBJ1-3; TRBD1 aligns across 7 bases. CDR3 size: 16 residues. V lost 2 bases to trimming and J lost 1 base; unmatched junction nucleotides: 5. CDR1 is MNHNY and CDR2 is SVGAGI in the germline V gene (reference sequence). CDR3 DNA sequence: TGTGCCAGCAGTTACCTAAGGACAGGATCTGGAAACACCATATATTTT. It encodes CASSYLRTGSGNTIYF.